A single sample gave rise to the 13 T cell receptor beta chains below, sequenced in a study of cytomegalovirus exposure and HLA in healthy donors. PCR involved 60 Vbeta and 13 Jbeta primers. The data were produced by immunoSEQ multiplex PCR, yet TCRdb's version contains in-frame clones alone and is incomplete. The sample lists about 150,000 clones, approximately 75% occurring once. Material: PBMCs. The source of these receptors is a man aged 18 to 29 in good health and CMV-seronegative.

The chain couples TRBV2 to TRBJ2-1; 10 bases are a match to TRBD2. This CDR3 is 17 amino acids long. V lost 1 base to trimming and J lost 8 bases; unmatched junction nucleotides: 11. The germline CDR1 and CDR2 sequences are SNHLY and FYNNEI. CDR3: CASSEGRAGGLFHEQFF. CDR3 coding DNA: TGTGCCAGCAGTGAAGGGCGAGCGGGGGGGCTTTTCCATGAGCAGTTCTTC.

This chain uses TRBV5-1 with TRBJ2-1; 9 nucleotides match TRBD1. This CDR3 is 16 amino acids long. Germline values: CDR1 SGHRS, CDR2 YFSETQ. The V segment lost 0 bases and the J segment 0 bases; nucleotides outside the gene matches: 1. CDR3 in amino acids: CASSLVGQGSYNEQFF. The CDR3 DNA reads as TGCGCCAGCAGCTTGGTGGGACAGGGCTCCTACAATGAGCAGTTCTTC.

The chain recombines TRBV19 with TRBJ2-3, with 13 bases identical to TRBD2. The CDR3 has 17 residues. The V and J ends lost 0 bases and 1 base, in that order; junction bases with no gene match: 1. Looked up from germline, CDR1 is LNHDA and CDR2 is SQIVND (reference sequence). The CDR3 nucleotides read TGTGCCAGTAGTATAGACGGGACTAGCGGGGGCACAGATACGCAGTATTTT. Translating it yields CASSIDGTSGGTDTQYF.

The rearrangement uses TRBV7-9 and TRBJ2-7; 10 bases agree with TRBD1. V dropped 6 bases and J dropped 3; count of bases not matched to a gene: 5. The CDR3 sequence is 14 residues long. CDR1 is SEHNR and CDR2 is FQNEAQ in the germline V gene (reference sequence). The CDR3 loop reads CASRPGQGDYEQYF. The CDR3 DNA follows: TGTGCCAGCAGACCCGGACAGGGGGACTACGAGCAGTACTTC.

The sample holds a few counts of this clone. J is TRBJ2-7 and V is TRBV6-6; TRBD2 matches 8 bases. Germline CDR1 MNHNY, CDR2 SVGAGI (reference sequence). Trimming at V came to 7 bases and at J to 6 bases, leaving 5 bases not matched to a gene. The CDR3 extends over 12 amino acids. The CDR3 region is CASNRGGGEQYF. The CDR3 coding sequence is TGTGCCAGCAACCGGGGGGGCGGCGAGCAGTACTTC.

This chain joins TRBV5-1 and TRBJ1-5, with TRBD1 identical over 7 bases. This CDR3 is 14 amino acids long. Germline V gene lookup returns CDR1 SGHRS and CDR2 YFSETQ. The V and J ends lost 4 bases and 1 base, in that order; junction bases with no gene match: 2. The CDR3 loop reads CASSQGESNQPQHF. The CDR3 DNA sequence: TGCGCCAGCAGCCAGGGGGAAAGCAATCAGCCCCAGCATTTT. Full variable domain (remainder filled in from reference TRBV5-1 and TRBJ1-5): KAGVTQTPRYLIKTRGQQVTLSCSPISGHRSVSWYQQTPGQGLQFLFEYFSETQRNKGNFPGRFSGRQFSNSRSEMNVSTLELGDSALYLCASSQGESNQPQHFGDGTRLSIL.

This clone was detected once. This chain uses TRBV28 with TRBJ2-2; TRBD2 is a possible D gene (6 bases). V was shortened by 5 bases and J by 4 bases, with 17 bases between the two germline ends. CDR1 MDHEN and CDR2 SYDVKM come from the germline V gene. This CDR3 contains 16 residues. CDR3 loop: CASSRRGGRGTGELFF. Written as DNA, the CDR3 is TGTGCCAGCAGTCGCCGGGGCGGGCGGGGCACCGGGGAGCTGTTTTTT.

This rearrangement joins TRBV27 to TRBJ2-3; a weak D match, TRBD2 (6 bases). Germline loops: CDR1 MNHEY, CDR2 SMNVEV (reference sequence). The V and J ends lost 3 bases and 4 bases respectively, with 23 bases between them. The CDR3 consists of 18 residues. Here the CDR3 DNA reads TGTGCCAGCAGTTTTGGTGGTGGGCGGGGTAATAGTGCAGATACGCAGTATTTT. Translation: CASSFGGGRGNSADTQYF.

The J gene is TRBJ2-2, the V gene TRBV7-9, with D unresolved. The CDR3 extends over 14 amino acids. V was shortened by 3 bases and J by 2 bases, with 7 bases between the two germline ends. The germline V gene has CDR1 SEHNR and CDR2 FQNEAQ (reference sequence). The CDR3 DNA follows: TGTGCCAGCAGCTTCCGAGGCAACACCGGGGAGCTGTTTTTT. This translates into CASSFRGNTGELFF.

The chain uses TRBV7-8 and TRBJ2-5, with a possible D match to TRBD2 (7 bases). Per the germline V gene, CDR1 is SGHVS and CDR2 is FQNEAQ. The CDR3 spans 16 residues. Trimming took off 1 base at V and 5 bases at J, with 17 bases between the two ends. CDR3 protein: CASSLGAATGGETQYF. The CDR3 DNA is TGTGCCAGCAGCTTAGGTGCCGCGACGGGGGGCGAGACCCAGTACTTC.

The chain joins TRBV19 to TRBJ2-5, with TRBD1 as a possible D gene (5 bases). The V gene's germline CDR1 is LNHDA and CDR2 SQIVND (reference sequence). V lost 1 base and J lost 2, with 11 bases in between. This CDR3 comprises 15 residues. CDR3 bases: TGTGCCAGTAGTATAGTACAGGTCGGACAAGAGACCCAGTACTTC. Amino acids: CASSIVQVGQETQYF. The full variable domain, completed using reference TRBV19 and TRBJ2-5, is DGGITQSPKYLFRKEGQNVTLSCEQNLNHDAMYWYRQDPGQGLRLIYYSQIVNDFQKGDIAEGYSVSREKKESFPLTVTSAQKNPTAFYLCASSIVQVGQETQYFGPGTRLLVL.

Here the CDR3 reads CASSTRGGVNEKLFF. The CDR3 nucleotides read TGTGCCAGCAGTACCAGGGGCGGTGTTAATGAAAAACTGTTTTTT. This chain joins TRBV5-4 and TRBJ1-4; TRBD1 might be the D (6 bases). The CDR3 contains 15 residues. V was trimmed by 5 bases and J by 4 bases, leaving 15 bases between them. Germline CDR1 reads SGHNT; CDR2 reads YYREEE (reference sequence).

The CDR3 reads CASRGGTGPPTGELFF. In DNA, the CDR3 is TGTGCCAGTCGAGGGGGGACAGGGCCGCCGACCGGGGAGCTGTTTTTT. The chain uses TRBV19 and TRBJ2-2; 9 bases agree with TRBD1. V shed 8 bases and J 5 bases; nucleotides not matched to a gene: 12. Germline V gene data show CDR1 as LNHDA and CDR2 as SQIVND (reference sequence). CDR3 length: 16 amino acids.